One and the same sample provided the 26 T cell receptor beta chains below, sequenced in a study of T-cell memory formation after mild COVID-19. TCRdb processed the 5' RACE reads anew with MiXCR; each CDR3 protein has one entry. Among roughly 100,000 distinct CDR3 sequences listed, over 15% were seen once. Sequenced input: PBMCs or a T cell subset sorted from them (not recorded which). The receptor set was obtained from an adult woman who had mild COVID-19 (a few samples of this study predate the infection). Cell type and time point are not known.

This clonotype turned up a few times. The chain links TRBV10-3 to TRBJ2-7; 12 nucleotides agree with TRBD2. V was clipped by 0 bases and J by 5 bases; unmatched bases: 11. Germline assignment: CDR1 ENHRY and CDR2 SYGVKD. This CDR3 contains 18 residues. CDR3 sequence (DNA): TGTGCCATCAGTGAGTCATACACGGGACTAGCGGGCGGTAACGAGCAGTACTTC. Its protein is CAISESYTGLAGGNEQYF.

In this sample, this clonotype turned up a few times. The chain couples TRBV2 to TRBJ2-7, with D unclear. V shed 8 bases and J shed 8 bases, with 4 bases lying between them. Germline CDR1 reads SNHLY; CDR2 reads FYNNEI. This CDR3 is 8 amino acids long. CDR3 protein: CASRQQYF. DNA for the CDR3: TGTGCCAGCCGTCAGCAGTACTTC.

This clonotype was counted many times. The chain is built from TRBV20-1 and TRBJ2-3; D gene ambiguous. V dropped 4 bases and J dropped 3 bases, with 2 bases sitting between them. CDR1 DFQATT and CDR2 SNEGSKA come from the germline V gene (reference sequence). The CDR3 has 10 residues. CDR3 region: CSAITDTQYF. CDR3 DNA sequence: TGCAGTGCTATAACAGATACGCAGTATTTT.

Many counts were recorded for this clonotype. V and J are TRBV20-1 and TRBJ2-7; D possibly corresponds to TRBD1 (6 bases). In germline, CDR1 is DFQATT, CDR2 SNEGSKA (reference sequence). The V and J ends lost 6 bases and 1 base respectively, with 10 bases between them. There are 12 residues in the CDR3. In nucleotides, the CDR3 is TGCAGTGCGTGGCAGGGGTCCTACGAGCAGTACTTC. Protein sequence: CSAWQGSYEQYF.

The chain uses TRBV25-1 and TRBJ2-1, with TRBD1 matching 7 bases. CDR3 length equals 15 residues. Per germline, CDR1 MGHDK and CDR2 SYGVNS. V was clipped by 7 bases and J by 3 bases; unmatched bases: 9. CDR3 DNA sequence: TGTGCCAGCAAAGGTGACCGGGACAGCTACAATGAGCAGTTCTTC. Its translation is CASKGDRDSYNEQFF.

The chain is built from TRBV11-3 and TRBJ2-5, with D unresolved. Germline loops: CDR1 SGHNT, CDR2 YENEEA. The CDR3 covers 13 residues. V dropped 5 bases and J dropped 5 bases, with 12 bases sitting between them. Here the CDR3 DNA reads TGTGCCAGCAGCGCTGACTGGCTCGAGACCCAGTACTTC. Encoded protein: CASSADWLETQYF.

The V call is TRBV5-1, the J call TRBJ2-1; D is possibly TRBD1 (5 bases). From germline, CDR1 is SGHRS and CDR2 YFSETQ. The CDR3 sequence is 15 residues long. Trimming shortened V by 4 bases and J by 4 bases, and 15 bases separated the two germline ends. As DNA, the CDR3 is TGCGCCAGCAGCCCCGGGCCAGGGCCTTACAATGAGCAGTTCTTC. Translating it yields CASSPGPGPYNEQFF.

The V call is TRBV4-1, the J call TRBJ2-5; 7 bases align to TRBD1. CDR3 size: 16 residues. CDR1 is MGHRA and CDR2 is YSYEKL in the germline V gene. V trimming: 1 base; J trimming: 5 bases; junction bases outside the gene matches: 10. CDR3 amino acids: CASSQAPVDRAETQYF. In nucleotides, the CDR3 is TGCGCCAGCAGCCAAGCCCCTGTCGACAGGGCCGAGACCCAGTACTTC.

This clonotype was counted only a few times. The chain joins TRBV25-1 to TRBJ2-3; D not certain. Germline V gene lookup returns CDR1 MGHDK and CDR2 SYGVNS. This CDR3 has 14 residues. V lost 2 bases to trimming and J lost 2 bases, with 8 bases between them. CDR3 sequence: CASSENSLTDTQYF. The CDR3 DNA reads TGTGCCAGCAGTGAAAACTCCCTCACAGATACGCAGTATTTT. The variable domain in full, with the rest retrieved from reference TRBV25-1 and TRBJ2-3, is EADIYQTPRYLVIGTGKKITLECSQTMGHDKMYWYQQDPGMELHLIHYSYGVNSTEKGDLSSESTVSRIRTEHFPLTLESARPSHTSQYLCASSENSLTDTQYFGPGTRLTVL.

This clonotype showed up just a few times. The chain has TRBV6-5 and TRBJ2-7; D is undetermined. The CDR3 consists of 15 residues. Trimming left V 0 bases short and J 3 bases short, with 12 bases between. Germline-derived CDR1 and CDR2 are MNHEY and SVGAGI. Here the CDR3 DNA reads TGTGCCAGCAGTTACTCCGCGTGGAGTAGCTACGAGCAGTACTTC. It yields the protein CASSYSAWSSYEQYF.

The genes are TRBV7-8 and TRBJ2-1, with TRBD2 identical over 9 bases. J was trimmed by 8 bases and V by 5 bases; bases with no gene match: 16. Germline assignment: CDR1 SGHVS and CDR2 FQNEAQ. The CDR3 has 17 residues. Written as DNA, the CDR3 is TGTGCCAGCAGCCGTGGTCCAGCGGGAGGCCAACGAGATGAGCAGTTCTTC. It is translated as CASSRGPAGGQRDEQFF.

This clonotype was found a few times. The chain couples TRBV27 to TRBJ2-7, with D perhaps given as TRBD1 or TRBD2 (6 bases each). The CDR3 extends over 14 amino acids. The germline V gene encodes CDR1 MNHEY and CDR2 SMNVEV (reference sequence). This CDR3 is CAIKPGGVGHEQYF. The CDR3, as DNA: TGTGCAATCAAGCCCGGGGGCGTCGGCCACGAGCAGTACTTC.

This chain connects TRBV25-1 to TRBJ1-3, with D possibly matching TRBD1 (6 bases). CDR3 size: 13 residues. The V end was cut by 4 bases, the J end by 3 bases, with 7 bases between. Germline V gives CDR1 MGHDK, CDR2 SYGVNS. CDR3 loop: CASSGGLGNTIYF. The CDR3 DNA reads as TGTGCCAGCAGTGGGGGGCTTGGAAACACCATATATTTT.

The chain links TRBV4-3 to TRBJ1-1, with D hard to call. The germline V gene has CDR1 LGHNA and CDR2 YSLEER. Deletions cut 0 bases from V and 0 bases from J, with 14 bases between. This CDR3 comprises 17 residues. The CDR3 DNA sequence: TGCGCCAGCAGCCAAGATAGGCACACAAAGATGAACACTGAAGCTTTCTTT. Its translation is CASSQDRHTKMNTEAFF.

This clonotype was counted a few times. The rearrangement links TRBV5-1 to TRBJ1-3; no clear D. The CDR3 contains 12 residues. The germline V gene encodes CDR1 SGHRS and CDR2 YFSETQ. Trimming pared 3 bases from V and 8 bases from J, leaving 9 bases between. CDR3 region: CASSWEGDTIYF. The CDR3 bases are TGCGCCAGCAGCTGGGAGGGAGACACCATATATTTT.

This clonotype was observed a handful of times. This rearrangement joins TRBV6-2 or TRBV6-3 to TRBJ2-1; maybe TRBD1 (6 bases). V lost 6 bases to trimming and J lost 1 base, with 13 bases between them. The CDR3 length is 15 residues. CDR1 MNHEY and CDR2 SVGEGT come from the germline V gene. CDR3 nucleotide sequence: TGTGCCAGCAGCTTTACAGGGAGATCCTACAATGAGCAGTTCTTC. It is translated as CASSFTGRSYNEQFF.

In this sample, this clonotype turned up many times. The V call is TRBV4-1, the J call TRBJ1-1; D unclear. CDR3 length: 14 residues. The V gene lost 2 bases and the J gene lost 6 bases, with 13 bases spanning the gap. CDR1 and CDR2 (germline): MGHRA, YSYEKL. The chain's CDR3 is CASSQRTQSPEAFF. The CDR3 coding sequence is TGCGCCAGCAGCCAACGGACTCAGAGCCCTGAAGCTTTCTTT.

This clonotype came up a few times. V is TRBV6-5 and J is TRBJ2-5; 9 bases match TRBD1. Germline-derived CDR1 and CDR2 are MNHEY and SVGAGI. V gave up 6 bases and J gave up 4 bases; unmatched junction bases: 9. This CDR3 contains 15 residues. CDR3 DNA: TGTGCCAGCAGCTCACCGACAGGGGGAGGAGAGACCCAGTACTTC. It specifies CASSSPTGGGETQYF.

This clonotype has ten or more counts. CDR3 sequence reads: CASSLSPGHGRNEQFF. The CDR3 DNA reads as TGTGCCAGCAGTTTATCCCCGGGGCATGGAAGGAATGAGCAGTTCTTC. This rearrangement joins TRBV12-3 or TRBV12-4 to TRBJ2-1; either TRBD1 or TRBD2 may supply D (5 bases each). The CDR3 is made up of 16 amino acids. Trimming removed 2 bases from V and 7 bases from J, with 18 bases in between.

There are a few counts of this clonotype. This rearrangement joins TRBV6-2 or TRBV6-3 to TRBJ2-2, with 11 nucleotides matching TRBD1. Trimming removed 6 bases from V and 7 bases from J; junction bases left unmatched: 4. This CDR3 comprises 14 residues. The germline V gene has CDR1 MNHEY and CDR2 SVGEGT. CDR3 DNA sequence: TGTGCCAGCAGAGGACAGGGGGCCAGCGGGGAGCTGTTTTTT. It yields the protein CASRGQGASGELFF.

The table lists this clonotype with many counts. The chain has TRBV29-1 and TRBJ2-3; TRBD2 agrees at 12 bases. From germline, CDR1 is SQVTM and CDR2 ANQGSEA. The CDR3 consists of 13 residues. The CDR3 loop is CTLASGGADTQYF. DNA of the CDR3: TGCACCCTTGCTAGCGGGGGGGCAGATACGCAGTATTTT.

This chain joins TRBV9 and TRBJ2-7; 10 nucleotides align to TRBD2. This CDR3 has 14 residues. V trimming: 2 bases; J trimming: 6 bases; junction bases outside the gene matches: 5. CDR1 SGDLS and CDR2 YYNGEE come from the germline V gene. The CDR3 DNA sequence: TGTGCCAGCAGCGTGGCTAGCGGGAGCTCCGAGCAGTACTTC. This sequence encodes CASSVASGSSEQYF.

The V gene is TRBV7-2, the J gene TRBJ2-1; 14 bases fit TRBD2. The V gene's germline CDR1 is SGHTA and CDR2 FQGNSA. Trimming at V came to 5 bases and at J to 4 bases, leaving 10 bases not matched to a gene. The CDR3 sequence is 18 residues long. CDR3 sequence (DNA): TGTGCCAGCAGCCCCGGGACTAGCGGGAGTAAACCGTACAATGAGCAGTTCTTC. As protein: CASSPGTSGSKPYNEQFF.

There are a few counts of this clonotype. The chain links TRBV29-1 to TRBJ2-7; TRBD2 is a possible D gene (5 bases). This CDR3 has 14 residues. Trimming left V 4 bases short and J 1 base short, with 14 bases between. Germline-derived CDR1 and CDR2 are SQVTM and ANQGSEA. The CDR3 protein is CSVASAGVSYEQYF. In DNA, the CDR3 is TGCAGCGTTGCGTCTGCCGGGGTGTCCTACGAGCAGTACTTC.

The table lists this clonotype with a few counts. The chain carries TRBV9 and TRBJ1-3, with D maybe TRBD1 (6 bases). CDR1 SGDLS and CDR2 YYNGEE come from the germline V gene. The CDR3 extends over 14 amino acids. V was shortened by 4 bases and J by 0 bases, with 8 bases between the two germline ends. The CDR3 DNA is TGTGCCAGCAGCCCGGACAGCTCTGGAAACACCATATATTTT. It translates to CASSPDSSGNTIYF.

The chain uses TRBV5-4 and TRBJ1-2, with 9 bases aligning to TRBD1. The CDR3 has 12 residues. The V and J ends lost 3 bases and 14 bases, in that order; junction bases with no gene match: 8. Germline V gene lookup returns CDR1 SGHNT and CDR2 YYREEE (reference sequence). CDR3 loop: CASSSGTGSGTF. DNA of the CDR3: TGTGCCAGCAGCTCTGGGACAGGGTCTGGGACCTTC.